The 16 T cell receptor beta chains below were found in one sample sequenced in a study of cytomegalovirus exposure and HLA in healthy donors (dated by TCRdb to about 2017). The library was generated by the immunoSEQ multiplex PCR assay. For the multiplex PCR, a mixture combining 60 forward primers for TCR Vbeta segments and 13 reverse primers for TCR Jbeta segments was used. Sourced from immuneACCESS, this table was stored by TCRdb with only in-frame sequences that have V and J called. A share of the clones is absent; for the studies checked, an unresolved V gene accounts for under half, and the remainder has no known explanation. This sample is represented by approximately 150,000 clones; 80% of them were singletons. In total, the top ten clones hold about 4.4% of the sample. Sequencing used PBMCs. Source of these receptors: a man in his forties in good health and CMV-seronegative.

V is TRBV6-1 and J is TRBJ1-5, with 8 bases identical to TRBD1. This CDR3 contains 18 residues. Germline lookup yields CDR1 MNHNS and CDR2 SASEGT. Trimming cost V 0 bases and J 4 bases; bases outside gene matches: 11. CDR3 coding DNA: TGTGCCAGCAGTGAAGCAGCAGGGACAGGTTTGGGAAATCAGCCCCAGCATTTT. Residues: CASSEAAGTGLGNQPQHF.

The chain combines TRBV28 with TRBJ2-1, with 9 bases that match TRBD1. From germline, CDR1 is MDHEN and CDR2 SYDVKM. The length of the CDR3 is 13 residues. The CDR3 sequence is CAVWGDRVNEQFF. The CDR3 DNA sequence: TGTGCTGTTTGGGGGGACAGGGTCAATGAGCAGTTCTTC.

The gene calls are TRBV7-9 and TRBJ2-7; 13 bases fit TRBD2. The germline gives CDR1 SEHNR, CDR2 FQNEAQ (reference sequence). The CDR3 spans 17 residues. The V segment lost 4 bases and the J segment 5 bases; nucleotides outside the gene matches: 11. CDR3 in amino acids: CASSSAGGLAGLNEQYF. DNA of the CDR3: TGTGCCAGCAGCTCCGCGGGGGGACTAGCGGGGCTCAACGAGCAGTACTTC.

The V and J genes are TRBV7-9 and TRBJ1-1, with D unresolved. Trimming stripped 5 bases from V and 5 bases from J, with 12 bases between. This CDR3 is built from 13 residues. Germline V gives CDR1 SEHNR, CDR2 FQNEAQ (reference sequence). The CDR3 reads CASSPTGLTEAFF. CDR3 bases: TGTGCCAGCAGCCCCACGGGTTTGACTGAAGCTTTCTTT. Using reference TRBV7-9 and TRBJ1-1 for the parts outside the CDR3, the full variable domain is DTGVSQNPRHKITKRGQNVTFRCDPISEHNRLYWYRQTLGQGPEFLTYFQNEAQLEKSRLLSDRFSAERPKGSFSTLEIQRTEQGDSAMYLCASSPTGLTEAFFGQGTRLTVV.

Only a few counts were recorded for this clone. This sequence joins TRBV4-3 and TRBJ2-7, with 10 nucleotides matching TRBD1. CDR3 size: 14 residues. V was pared by 3 bases and J by 5 bases, with 4 bases of the junction left unmatched. Germline CDR1 and CDR2: LGHNA and YSLEER. Here the CDR3 reads CASSHRQGANEQYF. The CDR3 DNA follows: TGCGCCAGCAGCCACAGACAGGGGGCCAACGAGCAGTACTTC.

This chain uses TRBV5-1 with TRBJ1-6; 10 nucleotides line up with TRBD1. The CDR3 runs to 19 residues. The V segment lost 1 base and the J segment 9 bases; nucleotides outside the gene matches: 16. The V gene's germline CDR1 is SGHRS and CDR2 YFSETQ. CDR3 DNA sequence: TGCGCCAGCAGCTTGCAGGGACAGGGGATGGGGGGAATACTTTCACCCCTCCACTTT. Residues: CASSLQGQGMGGILSPLHF.

This chain connects TRBV14 to TRBJ1-1, with TRBD1 matching over 12 bases. Trimming cost V 2 bases and J 5 bases; bases outside gene matches: 9. Germline values: CDR1 SGHDN, CDR2 FVKESK. This CDR3 is built from 17 residues. The CDR3 nucleotides are TGTGCCAGCAGCCAATGGGGGACAGGGGGCGTTAGGACTGAAGCTTTCTTT. Translated, it gives CASSQWGTGGVRTEAFF.

The DNA for the CDR3 is TGTGCCAGCAGTTCCAGTGGAGCCAATCAGCCCCAGCATTTT. Protein: CASSSSGANQPQHF. The chain has TRBV28 and TRBJ1-5; no firm D call. The CDR3 sequence is 14 residues long. The V end lost 4 bases, the J end lost 3 bases, and 10 bases lay between the germline ends. Germline CDR1 MDHEN, CDR2 SYDVKM.

This clone came up once. The chain couples TRBV7-2 to TRBJ2-3, with D possibly being TRBD2 (7 bases). The V gene lost 3 bases and the J gene lost 2 bases, with 12 bases spanning the gap. Per the germline V gene, CDR1 is SGHTA and CDR2 is FQGNSA. The CDR3 covers 15 residues. DNA of the CDR3: TGTGCCAGCAGCTTTAACGGGGGGCTCACAGATACGCAGTATTTT. Protein sequence: CASSFNGGLTDTQYF.

There are a few counts of this clone. V is TRBV18 and J is TRBJ2-7; 9 bases are shared with TRBD1. This CDR3 has 16 residues. Germline loops: CDR1 KGHSH, CDR2 LQKENI. Losses at the gene ends were 5 bases for V and 2 bases for J; bases not matched to a gene: 10. CDR3: CASSSLQGARAYEQYF. The CDR3 region has the DNA TGTGCCAGCTCATCGTTACAGGGGGCTCGCGCCTACGAGCAGTACTTC.

The J gene is TRBJ2-7, the V gene TRBV27; 8 bases agree with TRBD2. V shed 5 bases and J 2 bases; nucleotides not matched to a gene: 8. The CDR3 has 15 amino acids. Germline CDR1 is MNHEY and CDR2 is SMNVEV (reference sequence). The CDR3 loop reads CASSVPGAGAYEQYF. The CDR3 nucleotides are TGTGCCAGCAGTGTACCGGGAGCGGGGGCCTACGAGCAGTACTTC.

The CDR3 region is CASRPNREGYGYTF. Here the CDR3 DNA reads TGTGCCAGCAGACCGAACAGGGAGGGTTATGGCTACACCTTC. This chain joins TRBV7-9 and TRBJ1-2; TRBD1 is a possible D gene (6 bases). This CDR3 is 14 amino acids long. The germline gives CDR1 SEHNR, CDR2 FQNEAQ (reference sequence). The germline V and J ends were trimmed by 6 bases and 5 bases, with 16 bases remaining between them.

The chain couples TRBV27 to TRBJ2-1; D gene unclear. Between the trimmed V and J ends, which lost 7 bases and 7 bases, there was a span of 14 bases. The CDR3 is 13 residues long. Germline CDR1 reads MNHEY; CDR2 reads SMNVEV (reference sequence). The CDR3 region has the DNA TGTGCCAGCACCCCTTTATTTAGAAATGAGCAGTTCTTC. Translated, it gives CASTPLFRNEQFF.

This clone was observed at least ten times. The J gene is TRBJ2-7, the V gene TRBV2; no clear D. The CDR3 extends over 11 amino acids. V was trimmed by 8 bases and J by 0 bases, leaving 5 bases between them. CDR1 is SNHLY and CDR2 is FYNNEI in the germline V gene. CDR3 coding DNA: TGTGCCAGCTGGGCCTCCTACGAGCAGTACTTC. This encodes CASWASYEQYF.

The V and J genes are TRBV7-7 and TRBJ2-5; 8 bases are a match to TRBD2. This CDR3 comprises 17 residues. J lost 4 bases, V lost 0 bases, and 10 bases had no gene match. CDR1 SSHAT and CDR2 FNYEAQ come from the germline V gene (reference sequence). CDR3 coding DNA: TGTGCCAGCAGCTTAGCTAGCGGGGCGCGCCCGGGAGAGACCCAGTACTTC. Its protein product is CASSLASGARPGETQYF.

The chain joins TRBV6-5 to TRBJ2-7; 8 bases map to TRBD1. The CDR3 covers 15 residues. Germline assignment: CDR1 MNHEY and CDR2 SVGAGI. V was clipped by 6 bases and J by 3 bases; unmatched bases: 10. The CDR3 region is CASRPPGQARYEQYF. The CDR3 nucleotides are TGTGCCAGCAGACCCCCGGGACAGGCCCGCTACGAGCAGTACTTC.